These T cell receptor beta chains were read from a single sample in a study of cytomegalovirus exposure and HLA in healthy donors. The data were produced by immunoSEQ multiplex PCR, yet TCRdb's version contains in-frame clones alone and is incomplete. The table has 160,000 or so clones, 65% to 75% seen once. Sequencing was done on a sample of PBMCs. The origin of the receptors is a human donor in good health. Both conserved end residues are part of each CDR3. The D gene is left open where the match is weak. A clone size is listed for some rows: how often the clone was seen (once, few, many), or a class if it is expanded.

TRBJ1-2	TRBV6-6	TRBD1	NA	TGTGCCAGCAGTACTACAGGGGGCGGCTATGGCTACACCTTC	CASSTTGGGYGYTF
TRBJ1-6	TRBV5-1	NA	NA	TGCGCCAGCAGCCCGGGAGGGAGCTCCTATAATTCACCCCTCCACTTT	CASSPGGSSYNSPLHF
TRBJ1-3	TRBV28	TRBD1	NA	TGTGCCAGCAGCCTAGACAGGGGGTCCCTCTCTGGAAACACCATATATTTT	CASSLDRGSLSGNTIYF
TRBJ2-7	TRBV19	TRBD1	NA	TGTGCCACCGCCGGGACAGCTTCCTACGAGCAGTACTTC	CATAGTASYEQYF
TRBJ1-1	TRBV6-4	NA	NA	TGTGCCAGCAGTGACTCGTCGAAGGGGACTGAAGCTTTCTTT	CASSDSSKGTEAFF
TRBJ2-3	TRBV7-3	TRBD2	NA	TGTGCCAGCAGCCCCCGCCGGGGAGCGGGGGGCGGAGATACGCAGTATTTT	CASSPRRGAGGGDTQYF
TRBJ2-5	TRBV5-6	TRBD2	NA	TGTGCCAGCAGCCCCGGACTAGCGGGGGGCCCGCAAGAGACCCAGTACTTC	CASSPGLAGGPQETQYF
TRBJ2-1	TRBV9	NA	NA	TGTGCCAGCGGAGAACAGGGATCCCTTGTCAATGAGCAGTTCTTC	CASGEQGSLVNEQFF
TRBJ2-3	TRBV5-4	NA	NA	TGTGCCAGCAGCTTGGGCGGAACTAGCACAGATACGCAGTATTTT	CASSLGGTSTDTQYF
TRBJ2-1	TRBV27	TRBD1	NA	TGTGCCAGCAGTTTCGGGACACAGGGGGATGAGCAGTTCTTC	CASSFGTQGDEQFF
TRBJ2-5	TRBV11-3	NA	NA	TGTGCCAGCAGCCGTAGTGCTTGGGAGACCCAGTACTTC	CASSRSAWETQYF
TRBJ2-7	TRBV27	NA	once	TGTGCCAGCAGTATAGCGGTCTCCTACGAGCAGTACTTC	CASSIAVSYEQYF
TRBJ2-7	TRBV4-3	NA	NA	TGCGCCAGCAGCCAAGATCGAAGCCTCTCCTACGAGCAGTACTTC	CASSQDRSLSYEQYF
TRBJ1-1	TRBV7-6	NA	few	TGTGCCAGCGGTAAAGGGGGGGGGCGGACGAACACTGAAGCTTTCTTT	CASGKGGGRTNTEAFF
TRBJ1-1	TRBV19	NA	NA	TGTGCCAGTAGTATCCTCAGGGGGAACACTGAAGCTTTCTTT	CASSILRGNTEAFF
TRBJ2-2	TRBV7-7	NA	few	TGTGCTAGCAGACGCGGTCTCAACACCGGGGAGCTGTTTTTT	CASRRGLNTGELFF
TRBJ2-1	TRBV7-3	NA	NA	TGTGCCAGCAGCCAATCAGGGGCAATGGACAATGAGCAGTTCTTC	CASSQSGAMDNEQFF
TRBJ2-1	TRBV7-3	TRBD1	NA	TGTGCCAGCAGCTTAGACAGGGTCGTCAATGAGCAGTTCTTC	CASSLDRVVNEQFF
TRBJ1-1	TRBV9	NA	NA	TGTGCCAGCAGCGTAGCTCCCGAGACAGGTATGAACACTGAAGCTTTCTTT	CASSVAPETGMNTEAFF
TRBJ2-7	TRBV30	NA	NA	TGTGCCTGGAGTGTAGGGGCAGGGAACTACGAGCAGTACTTC	CAWSVGAGNYEQYF
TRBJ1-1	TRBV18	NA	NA	TGTGCCAGCTCACCGACAGGTAACACTGAAGCTTTCTTT	CASSPTGNTEAFF
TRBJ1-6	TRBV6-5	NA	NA	TGTGCCAGCAGTTACGCCCAGGGAAACGGTTCACCCCTCCACTTT	CASSYAQGNGSPLHF
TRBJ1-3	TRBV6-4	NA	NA	TGTGCCAGCAGTGAGCGGGCTGGAAACACCATATATTTT	CASSERAGNTIYF
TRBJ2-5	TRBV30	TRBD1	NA	TGTGCCTGGAGTCCCTCGACAGGGCAGTGGGAGACCCAGTACTTC	CAWSPSTGQWETQYF
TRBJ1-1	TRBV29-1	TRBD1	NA	TGCAGCGTTGCTGGGACAGGGGGTAACACTGAAGCTTTCTTT	CSVAGTGGNTEAFF
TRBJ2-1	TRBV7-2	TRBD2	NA	TGTGCCAGCAGCCCCGGGGTAGCGGGATACAATGAGCAGTTCTTC	CASSPGVAGYNEQFF
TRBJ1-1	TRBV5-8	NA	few	TGTGCCAGCAACCTCGGCCAGCGGAACACTGAAGCTTTCTTT	CASNLGQRNTEAFF
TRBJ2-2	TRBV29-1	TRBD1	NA	TGCAGCGGGACTTCCGGGACAGGCAGGGGGAACGGGGAGCTGTTTTTT	CSGTSGTGRGNGELFF
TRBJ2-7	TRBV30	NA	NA	TGTGCCTGGAGGGCCGCAGTTAACAGGGTTCGAAGCTACGAGCAGTACTTC	CAWRAAVNRVRSYEQYF
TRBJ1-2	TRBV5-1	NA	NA	TGCGCCAGCAGCTTGGTCGGCAGGGTATCGGATGGCTACACCTTC	CASSLVGRVSDGYTF
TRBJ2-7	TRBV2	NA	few	TGTGCCAGCAGTGTTCTAAACGAGCAGTACTTC	CASSVLNEQYF
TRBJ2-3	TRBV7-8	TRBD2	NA	TGTGCCAGCAGCTTATTTCGTCCGGGGGGGCGGCGGGATACGCAGTATTTT	CASSLFRPGGRRDTQYF
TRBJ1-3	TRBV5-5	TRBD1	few	TGTGCCAGCAGCAAATCGGGACAGGACCTAAACACCATATATTTT	CASSKSGQDLNTIYF
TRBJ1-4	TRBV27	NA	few	TGTGCCAGCAGTTTACTCAGGGGCGGCGAAAAACTGTTTTTT	CASSLLRGGEKLFF
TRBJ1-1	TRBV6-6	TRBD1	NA	TGTGCCAGCGGGACAGACTACACTGAAGCTTTCTTT	CASGTDYTEAFF
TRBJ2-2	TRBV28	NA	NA	TGTGCCGCCAGGGGATTCGGGGAGCTGTTTTTT	CAARGFGELFF
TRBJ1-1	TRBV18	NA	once	TGTGCCAGCTCACAGTCGACAGTTAGGAACACTGAAGCTTTCTTT	CASSQSTVRNTEAFF
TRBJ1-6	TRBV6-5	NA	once	TGTGCCAGCAGTTTGACACAGGATTCACCCCTCCACTTT	CASSLTQDSPLHF
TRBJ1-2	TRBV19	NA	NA	TGTGCCAGTAGTCAGGGGAGTAATGGCTACACCTTC	CASSQGSNGYTF
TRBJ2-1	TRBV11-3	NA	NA	TGTGCCAGCAGCCAGAACAATGAGCAGTTCTTC	CASSQNNEQFF
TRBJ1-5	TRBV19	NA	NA	TGTGCCAGTAGTACCGACAGTCGCGTAAGCAATCAGCCCCAGCATTTT	CASSTDSRVSNQPQHF
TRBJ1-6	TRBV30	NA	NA	TGTGCCTGGAGTATGGGGGACTTCAGGGCCCTCCACTTT	CAWSMGDFRALHF
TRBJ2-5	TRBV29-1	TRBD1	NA	TGCAGCGTTGAAGACCCGGACAGGGAAGAGACCCAGTACTTC	CSVEDPDREETQYF
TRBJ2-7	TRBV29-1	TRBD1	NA	TGCAGCGTCGGACCCAGACAGGGCGAGCAGTACTTC	CSVGPRQGEQYF
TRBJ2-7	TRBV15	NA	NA	TGTGCCACCAGCAGCGAGCTAGACCCCGCCGACGAGCAGTACTTC	CATSSELDPADEQYF
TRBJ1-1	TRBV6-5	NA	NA	TGTGCCAGCAGCTCGGCGGATCCTAACACTGAAGCTTTCTTT	CASSSADPNTEAFF